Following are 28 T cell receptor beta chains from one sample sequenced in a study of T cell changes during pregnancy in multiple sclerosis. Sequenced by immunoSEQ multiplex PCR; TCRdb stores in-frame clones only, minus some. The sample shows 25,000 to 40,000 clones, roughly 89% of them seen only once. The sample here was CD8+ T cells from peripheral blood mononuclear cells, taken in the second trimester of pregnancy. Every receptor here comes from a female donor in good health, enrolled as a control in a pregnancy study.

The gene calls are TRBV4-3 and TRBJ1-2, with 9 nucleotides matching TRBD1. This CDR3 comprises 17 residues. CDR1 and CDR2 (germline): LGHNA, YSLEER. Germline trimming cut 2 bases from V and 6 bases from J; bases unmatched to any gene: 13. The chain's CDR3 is CASSQPTGGTGQDGYTF. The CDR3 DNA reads TGCGCCAGCAGCCAACCAACTGGGGGGACAGGGCAGGATGGCTACACCTTC.

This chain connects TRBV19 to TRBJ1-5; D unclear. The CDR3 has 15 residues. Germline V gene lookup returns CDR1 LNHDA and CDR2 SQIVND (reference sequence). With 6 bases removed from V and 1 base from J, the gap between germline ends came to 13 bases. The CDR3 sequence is CASSPPVASNQPQHF. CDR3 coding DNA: TGTGCCAGTAGCCCCCCGGTCGCGAGCAATCAGCCCCAGCATTTT.

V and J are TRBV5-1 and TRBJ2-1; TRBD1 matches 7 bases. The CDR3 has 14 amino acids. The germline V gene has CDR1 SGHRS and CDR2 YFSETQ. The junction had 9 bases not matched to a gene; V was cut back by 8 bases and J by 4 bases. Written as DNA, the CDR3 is TGCGCCAGTACCCGACAGGGTACTTACAATGAGCAGTTCTTC. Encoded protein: CASTRQGTYNEQFF.

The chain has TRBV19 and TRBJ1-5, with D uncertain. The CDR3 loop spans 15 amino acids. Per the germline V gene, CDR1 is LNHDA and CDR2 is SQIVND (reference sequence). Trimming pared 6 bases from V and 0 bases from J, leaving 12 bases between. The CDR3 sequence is CASSTDLDSNQPQHF. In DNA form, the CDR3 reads TGTGCCAGTAGCACAGACCTGGATAGCAATCAGCCCCAGCATTTT.

The CDR3 sequence is CASSAGYEQYF. CDR3 sequence (DNA): TGCGCCAGCAGCGCAGGCTACGAGCAGTACTTC. This chain links TRBV5-1 with TRBJ2-7; D not certain. Germline loops: CDR1 SGHRS, CDR2 YFSETQ. Trimming took 4 bases from V and 3 from J, leaving 5 bases between them. This CDR3 region has 11 residues. Using reference TRBV5-1 and TRBJ2-7 for the parts outside the CDR3, the full variable domain is KAGVTQTPRYLIKTRGQQVTLSCSPISGHRSVSWYQQTPGQGLQFLFEYFSETQRNKGNFPGRFSGRQFSNSRSEMNVSTLELGDSALYLCASSAGYEQYFGPGTRLTVT.

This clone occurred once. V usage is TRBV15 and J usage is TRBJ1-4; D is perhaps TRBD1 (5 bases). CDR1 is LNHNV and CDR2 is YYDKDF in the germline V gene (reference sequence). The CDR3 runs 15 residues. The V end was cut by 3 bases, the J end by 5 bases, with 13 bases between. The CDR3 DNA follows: TGTGCCACCAGCAGGGACAAGGCGCTCAATGAAAAACTGTTTTTT. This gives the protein CATSRDKALNEKLFF.

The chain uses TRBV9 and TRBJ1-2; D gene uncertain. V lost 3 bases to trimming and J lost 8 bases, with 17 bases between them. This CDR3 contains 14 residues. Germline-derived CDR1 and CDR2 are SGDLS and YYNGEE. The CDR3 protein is CASSAADWAEGYTF. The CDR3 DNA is TGTGCCAGCAGCGCGGCGGACTGGGCCGAGGGCTACACCTTC. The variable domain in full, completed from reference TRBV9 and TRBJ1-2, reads DSGVTQTPKHLITATGQRVTLRCSPRSGDLSVYWYQQSLDQGLQFLIQYYNGEERAKGNILERFSAQQFPDLHSELNLSSLELGDSALYFCASSAADWAEGYTFGSGTRLTVV.

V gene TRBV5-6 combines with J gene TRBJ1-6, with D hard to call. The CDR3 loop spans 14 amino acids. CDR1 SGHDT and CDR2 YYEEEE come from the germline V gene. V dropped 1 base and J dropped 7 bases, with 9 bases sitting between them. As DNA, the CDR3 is TGTGCCAGCAGCTTGTTGCGCGGAAATTCACCCCTCCACTTT. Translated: CASSLLRGNSPLHF.

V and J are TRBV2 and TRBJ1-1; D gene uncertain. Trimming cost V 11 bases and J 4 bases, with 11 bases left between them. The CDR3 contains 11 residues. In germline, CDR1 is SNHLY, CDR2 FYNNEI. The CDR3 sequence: CAYQSGTEAFF. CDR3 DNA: TGTGCCTACCAATCCGGCACTGAAGCTTTCTTT.

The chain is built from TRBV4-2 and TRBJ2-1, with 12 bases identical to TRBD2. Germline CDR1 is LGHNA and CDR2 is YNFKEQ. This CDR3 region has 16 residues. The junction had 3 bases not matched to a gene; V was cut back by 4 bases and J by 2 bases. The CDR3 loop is CASSRTSGDPYNEQFF. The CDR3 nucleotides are TGTGCCAGCAGCCGGACTAGCGGGGACCCCTACAATGAGCAGTTCTTC.

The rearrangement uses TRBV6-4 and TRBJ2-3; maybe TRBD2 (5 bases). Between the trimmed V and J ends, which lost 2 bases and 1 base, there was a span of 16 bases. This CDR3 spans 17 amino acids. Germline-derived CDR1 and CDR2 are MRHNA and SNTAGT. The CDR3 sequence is CASSDKFEGGGTDTQYF. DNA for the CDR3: TGTGCCAGCAGTGACAAATTTGAGGGCGGTGGCACAGATACGCAGTATTTT.

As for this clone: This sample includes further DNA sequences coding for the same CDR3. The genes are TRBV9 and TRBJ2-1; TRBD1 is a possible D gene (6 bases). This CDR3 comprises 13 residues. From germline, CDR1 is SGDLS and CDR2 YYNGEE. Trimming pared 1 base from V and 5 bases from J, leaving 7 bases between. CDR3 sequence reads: CASSVSGDNEQFF. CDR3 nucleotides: TGTGCCAGCAGCGTATCAGGGGACAATGAGCAGTTCTTC. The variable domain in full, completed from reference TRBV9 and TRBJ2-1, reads DSGVTQTPKHLITATGQRVTLRCSPRSGDLSVYWYQQSLDQGLQFLIQYYNGEERAKGNILERFSAQQFPDLHSELNLSSLELGDSALYFCASSVSGDNEQFFGPGTRLTVL.

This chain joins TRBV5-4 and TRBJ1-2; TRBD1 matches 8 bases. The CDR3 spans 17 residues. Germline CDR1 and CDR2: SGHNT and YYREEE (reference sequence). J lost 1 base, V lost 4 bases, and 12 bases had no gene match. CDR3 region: CASSPGTGLYLNYGYTF. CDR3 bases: TGTGCCAGCAGCCCCGGGACAGGATTATACCTTAACTATGGCTACACCTTC.

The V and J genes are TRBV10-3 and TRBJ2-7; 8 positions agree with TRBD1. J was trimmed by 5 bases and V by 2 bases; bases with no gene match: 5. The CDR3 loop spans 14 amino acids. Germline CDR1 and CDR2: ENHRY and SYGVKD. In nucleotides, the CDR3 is TGTGCCATCAGTGAGGGACAGGGAATGGACGAGCAGTACTTC. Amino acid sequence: CAISEGQGMDEQYF.

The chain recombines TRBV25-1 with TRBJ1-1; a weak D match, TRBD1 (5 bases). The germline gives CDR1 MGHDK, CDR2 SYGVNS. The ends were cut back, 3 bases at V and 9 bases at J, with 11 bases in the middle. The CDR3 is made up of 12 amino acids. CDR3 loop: CASSEGGKQAFF. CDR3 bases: TGTGCCAGCAGTGAGGGGGGTAAACAAGCTTTCTTT.

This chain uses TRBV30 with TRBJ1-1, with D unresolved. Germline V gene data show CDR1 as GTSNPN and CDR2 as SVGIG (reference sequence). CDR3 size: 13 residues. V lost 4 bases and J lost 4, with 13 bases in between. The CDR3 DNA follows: TGTGCCTGGATCGTGGGCTGGGTCACTGAAGCTTTCTTT. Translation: CAWIVGWVTEAFF. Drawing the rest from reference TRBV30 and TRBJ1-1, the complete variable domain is SQTIHQWPATLVQPVGSPLSLECTVEGTSNPNLYWYRQAAGRGLQLLFYSVGIGQISSEVPQNLSASRPQDRQFILSSKKLLLSDSGFYLCAWIVGWVTEAFFGQGTRLTVV.

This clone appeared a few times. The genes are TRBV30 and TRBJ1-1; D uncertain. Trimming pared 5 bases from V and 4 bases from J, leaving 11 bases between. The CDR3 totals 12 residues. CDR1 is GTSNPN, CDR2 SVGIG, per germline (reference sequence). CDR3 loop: CAWSVSSTEAFF. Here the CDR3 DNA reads TGTGCCTGGTCCGTAAGTAGCACTGAAGCTTTCTTT. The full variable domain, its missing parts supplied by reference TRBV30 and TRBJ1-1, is SQTIHQWPATLVQPVGSPLSLECTVEGTSNPNLYWYRQAAGRGLQLLFYSVGIGQISSEVPQNLSASRPQDRQFILSSKKLLLSDSGFYLCAWSVSSTEAFFGQGTRLTVV.

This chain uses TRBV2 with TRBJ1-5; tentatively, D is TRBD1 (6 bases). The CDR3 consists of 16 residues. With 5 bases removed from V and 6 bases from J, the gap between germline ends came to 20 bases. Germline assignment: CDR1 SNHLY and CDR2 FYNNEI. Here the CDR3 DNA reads TGTGCCAGCAGTACCGAACAGGGCGGGTTCCGTCAGCCCCAGCATTTT. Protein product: CASSTEQGGFRQPQHF. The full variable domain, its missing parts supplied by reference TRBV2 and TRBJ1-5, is EPEVTQTPSHQVTQMGQEVILRCVPISNHLYFYWYRQILGQKVEFLVSFYNNEISEKSEIFDDQFSVERPDGSNFTLKIRSTKLEDSAMYFCASSTEQGGFRQPQHFGDGTRLSIL.

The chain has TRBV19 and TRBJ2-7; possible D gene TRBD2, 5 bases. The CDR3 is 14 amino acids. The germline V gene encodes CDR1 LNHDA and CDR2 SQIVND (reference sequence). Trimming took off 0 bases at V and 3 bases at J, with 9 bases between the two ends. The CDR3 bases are TGTGCCAGTAGTATAGATCTTGAGGGCTACGAGCAGTACTTC. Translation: CASSIDLEGYEQYF.

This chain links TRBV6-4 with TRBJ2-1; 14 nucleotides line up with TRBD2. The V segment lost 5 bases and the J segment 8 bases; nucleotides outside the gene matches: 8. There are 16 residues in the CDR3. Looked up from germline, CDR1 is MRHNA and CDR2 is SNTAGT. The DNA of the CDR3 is TGTGCCAGCAGTTTATCCGGGACTAGCGGGGGAGATGAGCAGTTCTTC. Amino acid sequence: CASSLSGTSGGDEQFF.

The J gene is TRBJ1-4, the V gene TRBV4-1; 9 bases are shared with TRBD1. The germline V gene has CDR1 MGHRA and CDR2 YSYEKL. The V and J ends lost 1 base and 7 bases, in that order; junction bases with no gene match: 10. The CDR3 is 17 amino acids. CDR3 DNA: TGCGCCAGCAGCCAAGGTACAGGGGGCGACGGCCGTGAAAAACTGTTTTTT. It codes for CASSQGTGGDGREKLFF.

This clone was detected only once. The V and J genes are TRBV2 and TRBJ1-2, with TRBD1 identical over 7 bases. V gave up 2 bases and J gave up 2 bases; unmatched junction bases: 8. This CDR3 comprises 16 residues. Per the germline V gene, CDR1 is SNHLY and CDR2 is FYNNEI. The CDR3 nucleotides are TGTGCCAGCAGTGAAACGAGACAGGGATCCAACTATGGCTACACCTTC. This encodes CASSETRQGSNYGYTF. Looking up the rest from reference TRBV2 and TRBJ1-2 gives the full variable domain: EPEVTQTPSHQVTQMGQEVILRCVPISNHLYFYWYRQILGQKVEFLVSFYNNEISEKSEIFDDQFSVERPDGSNFTLKIRSTKLEDSAMYFCASSETRQGSNYGYTFGSGTRLTVV.

Written as DNA, the CDR3 is TGTGCCAGCAGTGACAGTGCCTACGAGCAGTACTTC. This gives the protein CASSDSAYEQYF. V and J are TRBV2 and TRBJ2-7; no clear D. The CDR3 covers 12 residues. In germline, CDR1 is SNHLY, CDR2 FYNNEI. Trimming stripped 3 bases from V and 2 bases from J, with 5 bases between.

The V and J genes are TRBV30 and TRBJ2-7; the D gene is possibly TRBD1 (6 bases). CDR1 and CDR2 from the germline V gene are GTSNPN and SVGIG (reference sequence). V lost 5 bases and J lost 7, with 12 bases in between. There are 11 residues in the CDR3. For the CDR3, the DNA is TGTGCCTGGGTGGACAGCTTTGAGCAGTACTTC. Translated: CAWVDSFEQYF.

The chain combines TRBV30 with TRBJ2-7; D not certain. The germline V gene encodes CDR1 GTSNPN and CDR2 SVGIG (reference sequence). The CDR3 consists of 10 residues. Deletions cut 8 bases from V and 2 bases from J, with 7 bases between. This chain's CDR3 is CASDAYEQYF. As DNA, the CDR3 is TGTGCCAGCGACGCCTACGAGCAGTACTTC.

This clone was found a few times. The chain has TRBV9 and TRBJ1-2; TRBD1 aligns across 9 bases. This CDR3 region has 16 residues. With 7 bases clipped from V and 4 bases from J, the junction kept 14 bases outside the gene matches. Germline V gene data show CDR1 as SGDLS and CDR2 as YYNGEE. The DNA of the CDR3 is TGTGCCAGCTCCGGGGACAGGGCGGTATTGGGCTATGGCTACACCTTC. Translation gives CASSGDRAVLGYGYTF.

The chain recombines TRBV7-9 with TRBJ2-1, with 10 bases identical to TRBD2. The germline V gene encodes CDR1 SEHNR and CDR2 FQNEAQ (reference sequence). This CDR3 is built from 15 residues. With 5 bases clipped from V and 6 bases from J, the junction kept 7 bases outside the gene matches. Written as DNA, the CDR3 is TGTGCCAGCAGCCCACGGTCTAGCGGGGGCAATGAGCAGTTCTTC. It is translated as CASSPRSSGGNEQFF.

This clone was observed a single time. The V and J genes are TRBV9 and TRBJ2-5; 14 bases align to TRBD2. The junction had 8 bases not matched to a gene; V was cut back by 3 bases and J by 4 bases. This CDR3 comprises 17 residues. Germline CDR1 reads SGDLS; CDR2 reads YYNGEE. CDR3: CASSAGTSGGLTETQYF. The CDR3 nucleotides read TGTGCCAGCAGCGCGGGGACTAGCGGGGGATTAACAGAGACCCAGTACTTC.